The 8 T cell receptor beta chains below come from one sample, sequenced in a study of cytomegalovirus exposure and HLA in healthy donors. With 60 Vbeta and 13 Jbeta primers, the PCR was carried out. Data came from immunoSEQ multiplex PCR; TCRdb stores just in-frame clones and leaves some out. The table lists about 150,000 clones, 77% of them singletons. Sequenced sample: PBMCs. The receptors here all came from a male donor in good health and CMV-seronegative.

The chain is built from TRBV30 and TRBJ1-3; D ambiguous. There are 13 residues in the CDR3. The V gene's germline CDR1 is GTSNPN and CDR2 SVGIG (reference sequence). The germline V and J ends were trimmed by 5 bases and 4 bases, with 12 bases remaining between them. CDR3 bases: TGTGCCTGGGGAGGACTGCGGGGAAACACCATATATTTT. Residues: CAWGGLRGNTIYF. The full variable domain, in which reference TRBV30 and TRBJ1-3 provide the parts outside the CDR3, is SQTIHQWPATLVQPVGSPLSLECTVEGTSNPNLYWYRQAAGRGLQLLFYSVGIGQISSEVPQNLSASRPQDRQFILSSKKLLLSDSGFYLCAWGGLRGNTIYFGEGSWLTVV.

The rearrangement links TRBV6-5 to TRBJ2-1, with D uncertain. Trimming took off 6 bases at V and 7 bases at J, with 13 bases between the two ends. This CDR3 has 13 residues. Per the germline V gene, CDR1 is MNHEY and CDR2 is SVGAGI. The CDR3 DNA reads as TGTGCCAGCAGCCCAATTTTCAGGAATGAGCAGTTCTTC. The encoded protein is CASSPIFRNEQFF.

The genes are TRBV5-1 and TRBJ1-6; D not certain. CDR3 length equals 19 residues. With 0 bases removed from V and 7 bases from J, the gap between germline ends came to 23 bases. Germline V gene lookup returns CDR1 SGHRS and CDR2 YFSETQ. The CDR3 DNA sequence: TGCGCCAGCAGCTTGGCCGAGGTTGAGAGAAGTCCCCCAAATTCACCCCTCCACTTT. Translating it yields CASSLAEVERSPPNSPLHF.

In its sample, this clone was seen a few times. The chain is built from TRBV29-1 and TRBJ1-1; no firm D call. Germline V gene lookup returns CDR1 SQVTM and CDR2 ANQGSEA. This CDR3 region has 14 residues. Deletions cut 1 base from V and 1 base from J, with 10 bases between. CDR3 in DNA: TGCAGCGTTGAAGGCTCACCGGGGAACACTGAAGCTTTCTTT. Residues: CSVEGSPGNTEAFF.

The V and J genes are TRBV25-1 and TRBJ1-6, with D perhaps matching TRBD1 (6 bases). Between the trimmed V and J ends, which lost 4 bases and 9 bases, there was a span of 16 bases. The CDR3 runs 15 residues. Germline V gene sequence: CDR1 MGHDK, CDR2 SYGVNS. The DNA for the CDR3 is TGTGCCAGCAGTGGCCTGGAGGACAGAAGTTCACCCCTCCACTTT. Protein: CASSGLEDRSSPLHF. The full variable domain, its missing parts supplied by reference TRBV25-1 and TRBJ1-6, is EADIYQTPRYLVIGTGKKITLECSQTMGHDKMYWYQQDPGMELHLIHYSYGVNSTEKGDLSSESTVSRIRTEHFPLTLESARPSHTSQYLCASSGLEDRSSPLHFGNGTRLTVT.

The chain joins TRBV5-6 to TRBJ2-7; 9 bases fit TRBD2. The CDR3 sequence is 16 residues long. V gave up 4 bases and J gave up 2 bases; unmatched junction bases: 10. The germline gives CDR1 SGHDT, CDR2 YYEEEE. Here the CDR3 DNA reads TGTGCCAGCAGCAACACACTAGCGGGTGTTCCCTACGAGCAGTACTTC. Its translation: CASSNTLAGVPYEQYF.

The CDR3 sequence: CAWSVRVGVSYEQYF. The CDR3 region has the DNA TGTGCCTGGAGTGTACGGGTGGGAGTTAGCTACGAGCAGTACTTC. The chain is built from TRBV30 and TRBJ2-7; TRBD2 might be the D (5 bases). The CDR3 runs to 15 residues. The V gene's germline CDR1 is GTSNPN and CDR2 SVGIG (reference sequence). V shed 0 bases and J shed 3 bases, with 15 bases lying between them.

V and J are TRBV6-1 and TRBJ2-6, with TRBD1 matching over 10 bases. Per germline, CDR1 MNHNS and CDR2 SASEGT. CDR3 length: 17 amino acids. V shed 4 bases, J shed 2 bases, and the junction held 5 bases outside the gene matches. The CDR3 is CASSGGQGRTGANVLTF. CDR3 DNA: TGTGCCAGCAGTGGGGGACAGGGGAGAACTGGGGCCAACGTCCTGACTTTC.